A single sample is the source of the 27 T cell receptor beta chains below, sequenced in a study of molecular identifiers for immune sequencing clone quantification. TCRdb reanalysed the PCR reads using MiXCR and keeps one entry per CDR3 protein. This table holds fewer than 350,000 distinct CDR3 sequences, 20% to 25% found once. The sample was naive CD8+ T cells from blood, with Jurkat cell RNA spiked in. Subset defined: FACS-sorted CD8+CD4-CCR7+CD45RA+ naive T cells. The receptors come from a human donor in good health. Some libraries in this study had Jurkat cell RNA spiked in.

The sample holds many counts of this clonotype. This sequence joins TRBV24-1 and TRBJ2-7; D remains unclear. The V and J ends lost 0 bases and 5 bases respectively, with 10 bases between them. CDR1 and CDR2 (germline): KGHDR, SFDVKD. CDR3 length: 14 amino acids. CDR3 nucleotide sequence: TGTGCCACCAGTGATTTGAGTCGGTCCCACGAGCAGTACTTC. It is translated as CATSDLSRSHEQYF.

This clonotype was observed many times. The chain carries TRBV12-3 or TRBV12-4 and TRBJ1-6, with D possibly TRBD1 on 6 matching bases. This CDR3 contains 14 residues. V lost 5 bases and J lost 3, with 8 bases in between. In nucleotides, the CDR3 is TGTGCCAGCAGTATCAGGGGCTATAATTCACCCCTCCACTTT. It yields the protein CASSIRGYNSPLHF.

This clonotype was counted a few times. The chain carries TRBV12-3 or TRBV12-4 and TRBJ2-3; D ambiguous. Trimming stripped 11 bases from V and 4 bases from J, with 13 bases between. This CDR3 has 12 amino acids. The chain's CDR3 is CACTFPSDTQYF. The CDR3 bases are TGTGCCTGCACATTCCCTTCAGATACGCAGTATTTT.

Remarks on this clonotype: This may be a read error, as it is one base from a much larger clone. The chain links TRBV6-2 or TRBV6-3 to TRBJ2-3; maybe TRBD1 (6 bases). This CDR3 contains 16 residues. CDR1 and CDR2 (germline): MNHEY, SVGEGT. The CDR3 is CASRGAATWSTGTQYF. In DNA, the CDR3 is TGTGCCAGCAGGGGGGCGGCTACCTGGAGCACAGGTACGCAGTATTTT.

V and J are TRBV27 and TRBJ2-7; D not resolved. The germline V and J ends were trimmed by 6 bases and 1 base, with 13 bases remaining between them. The CDR3 extends over 14 amino acids. Looked up from germline, CDR1 is MNHEY and CDR2 is SMNVEV (reference sequence). The CDR3 sequence is CASRLKEWSYEQYF. The CDR3 DNA follows: TGTGCCAGCAGACTAAAAGAGTGGTCCTACGAGCAGTACTTC.

This clonotype was picked up many times. The chain joins TRBV4-3 to TRBJ2-7, with a weak D call TRBD2 (5 bases). V lost 0 bases, J lost 2 bases, and 17 bases lay in between. The CDR3 runs 17 residues. Germline V gene data show CDR1 as LGHNA and CDR2 as YSLEER. CDR3 in DNA: TGCGCCAGCAGCCAAGATATTAATCAGCGGAGCGCCTACGAGCAGTACTTC. It translates to CASSQDINQRSAYEQYF.

This clonotype was recorded many times. This sequence joins TRBV7-9 and TRBJ2-5; tentatively, D is TRBD1 or TRBD2 (5 bases each). V was cut by 5 bases and J by 9 bases, with 13 bases left in between. This CDR3 comprises 12 residues. Germline V lookup: CDR1 SEHNR, CDR2 FQNEAQ (reference sequence). This CDR3 is CASSIGGGPQYF. The CDR3 DNA follows: TGTGCCAGCAGCATAGGTGGGGGACCCCAGTACTTC.

This clonotype was observed at least ten times. The chain combines TRBV9 with TRBJ2-3; a possible D gene is TRBD2 (6 bases). The germline CDR1 and CDR2 sequences are SGDLS and YYNGEE. This CDR3 comprises 14 residues. With 3 bases removed from V and 5 bases from J, the gap between germline ends came to 13 bases. The CDR3, as DNA: TGTGCCAGCAGCGCGTCGGGAGTTAGAGATACGCAGTATTTT. Translating gives CASSASGVRDTQYF. The full variable domain, completed using reference TRBV9 and TRBJ2-3, is DSGVTQTPKHLITATGQRVTLRCSPRSGDLSVYWYQQSLDQGLQFLIQYYNGEERAKGNILERFSAQQFPDLHSELNLSSLELGDSALYFCASSASGVRDTQYFGPGTRLTVL.

Ten or more counts support this clonotype. V usage is TRBV6-5 and J usage is TRBJ2-5; 8 bases match TRBD2. V was clipped by 2 bases and J by 1 base; unmatched bases: 3. CDR3 length equals 15 residues. In germline, CDR1 is MNHEY, CDR2 SVGAGI. The CDR3 DNA reads TGTGCCAGCAGTTACATTAGCGGGACCCAAGAGACCCAGTACTTC. As protein: CASSYISGTQETQYF.

This clonotype came up many times. V gene TRBV7-3 combines with J gene TRBJ2-3, with unresolved D. Between the trimmed V and J ends, which lost 5 bases and 2 bases, there was a span of 14 bases. There are 15 residues in the CDR3. CDR1 is SGHTA and CDR2 is FQGTGA in the germline V gene. Written as DNA, the CDR3 is TGTGCCAGCAGCCAGTCGGCCTGGTACACAGATACGCAGTATTTT. It encodes CASSQSAWYTDTQYF.

Remarks on this clonotype: A much larger clone lies a single base off, so this may be a read error. The V gene is TRBV5-4, the J gene TRBJ2-1; TRBD1 or TRBD2 may be the D gene (5 bases each). The CDR3 runs to 14 residues. Germline lookup yields CDR1 SGHNT and CDR2 YYREEE (reference sequence). The DNA for the CDR3 is TGTGCCAGCAGCTTGGAAGGGGCCGGGAATGAGCTGTTCTTC. Encoded protein: CASSLEGAGNELFF.

The V and J genes are TRBV12-3 or TRBV12-4 and TRBJ2-7; a weak D match, TRBD2 (6 bases). The CDR3 has 13 amino acids. Trimming took 5 bases from V and 6 from J, leaving 14 bases between them. This chain's CDR3 is CASSPEGSGEQYF. CDR3 in DNA: TGTGCCAGCAGTCCGGAGGGATCCGGCGAGCAGTACTTC.

Comment on this clonotype: This may be a read error: a much more frequent sequence differs by one nucleotide. CDR3 region: CASSQDLYGNAGNAIYF. The CDR3 region has the DNA TGCGCCAGCAGCCAAGATCTTTATGGAAATGCTGGAAACGCCATATATTTT. The genes are TRBV4-3 and TRBJ1-3; D gene ambiguous. The CDR3 length is 17 residues. CDR1 and CDR2 from the germline V gene are LGHNA and YSLEER.

This chain uses TRBV4-3 with TRBJ2-3; D is perhaps TRBD2 (5 bases). Germline V gene lookup returns CDR1 LGHNA and CDR2 YSLEER. Between the trimmed V and J ends, which lost 0 bases and 4 bases, there was a span of 14 bases. CDR3 size: 16 residues. The CDR3 coding sequence is TGCGCCAGCAGCCAAGATGGGTCGGGAAGCGCAGATACGCAGTATTTT. It is translated as CASSQDGSGSADTQYF.

This clonotype was seen repeatedly, ten times or more. The chain recombines TRBV28 with TRBJ1-1; unclear D gene. Trimming left V 3 bases short and J 4 bases short, with 3 bases between. The CDR3 runs to 11 residues. Germline-derived CDR1 and CDR2 are MDHEN and SYDVKM. The CDR3 loop reads CASSFPTEAFF. The CDR3, as DNA: TGTGCCAGCAGTTTTCCCACTGAAGCTTTCTTT.

This clonotype was detected ten times or more. J is TRBJ2-4 and V is TRBV7-2, with D perhaps assigned TRBD1 or TRBD2 (5 bases each). Germline CDR1 is SGHTA and CDR2 is FQGNSA. This CDR3 has 16 residues. The V gene lost 9 bases and the J gene lost 0 bases, with 18 bases spanning the gap. The chain's CDR3 is CASSGTEDLAKNIQYF. The CDR3 region has the DNA TGTGCCAGTTCCGGGACGGAAGATCTAGCCAAAAACATTCAGTACTTC.

This clonotype was seen more than once but under ten times. This chain links TRBV7-2 with TRBJ2-3; TRBD2 matches 10 bases. CDR3 size: 13 residues. With V trimmed by 5 bases and J by 13 bases, 9 bases remained unmatched. In germline, CDR1 is SGHTA, CDR2 FQGNSA. The CDR3 sequence is CASSPAGGPPEYF. The CDR3 DNA reads TGTGCCAGCAGCCCAGCGGGAGGGCCTCCGGAGTATTTT.

This clonotype was seen many times. V usage is TRBV4-1 and J usage is TRBJ1-1, with D uncertain. CDR1 and CDR2 (germline): MGHRA, YSYEKL. The CDR3 spans 17 residues. The ends were cut back, 1 base at V and 6 bases at J, with 21 bases in the middle. The CDR3 region is CASSQVFGWLTSSEAFF. Written as DNA, the CDR3 is TGCGCCAGCAGCCAAGTTTTTGGATGGTTAACTTCTTCTGAAGCTTTCTTT.

This clonotype was counted many times. This chain uses TRBV7-9 with TRBJ1-5; D may be TRBD1 (5 bases). CDR1 and CDR2 (germline): SEHNR, FQNEAQ (reference sequence). V gave up 2 bases and J gave up 12 bases, with 20 bases separating them. The CDR3 is 15 amino acids. DNA for the CDR3: TGTGCCAGCAGCTTATCGTTCGGGACCCACACGGGCCAGCATTTT. Translation: CASSLSFGTHTGQHF.

On this clonotype itself: A read error may be the cause here, since a much bigger clone is one base away. The V call is TRBV7-8, the J call TRBJ2-7, with D tentatively TRBD1 (7 bases). This CDR3 region has 14 residues. Germline V lookup: CDR1 SGHVS, CDR2 FQNEAQ. Here the CDR3 reads CTSGGGEGSYEQYF. The CDR3 coding sequence is TGTACGTCAGGGGGAGGCGAGGGCTCCTACGAGCAGTACTTC.

In this sample, this clonotype turned up many times. The rearrangement uses TRBV12-3 or TRBV12-4 and TRBJ2-2; D not resolved. There are 14 residues in the CDR3. Deletions cut 0 bases from V and 6 bases from J, with 8 bases between. CDR3 residues: CASSLASLAGELFF. The CDR3 DNA follows: TGTGCCAGCAGTTTAGCCTCCCTGGCCGGGGAGCTGTTTTTT.

This clonotype was seen ten or more times. CDR3 bases: TGTGCCAGCAGTACCTCTGGAGTCTTATCGGGCTATGGCTACACCTTC. Residues: CASSTSGVLSGYGYTF. The chain is built from TRBV28 and TRBJ1-2; unclear D gene. Germline V gene sequence: CDR1 MDHEN, CDR2 SYDVKM. The CDR3 loop spans 16 amino acids. V gave up 5 bases and J gave up 4 bases, with 20 bases separating them.

This clonotype was seen ten or more times. V is TRBV19 and J is TRBJ2-1; D is ambiguous. Trimming removed 5 bases from V and 6 bases from J, with 11 bases in between. Germline assignment: CDR1 LNHDA and CDR2 SQIVND (reference sequence). The CDR3 covers 13 residues. CDR3 region: CASSPGPFNEQFF. The CDR3 bases are TGTGCCAGTAGTCCGGGTCCATTCAATGAGCAGTTCTTC. Looking up the rest from reference TRBV19 and TRBJ2-1 gives the full variable domain: DGGITQSPKYLFRKEGQNVTLSCEQNLNHDAMYWYRQDPGQGLRLIYYSQIVNDFQKGDIAEGYSVSREKKESFPLTVTSAQKNPTAFYLCASSPGPFNEQFFGPGTRLTVL.

This clonotype was found many times. The genes are TRBV27 and TRBJ2-3; D uncertain. CDR3 length: 12 residues. Trimming removed 8 bases from V and 9 bases from J, with 15 bases in between. The germline V gene has CDR1 MNHEY and CDR2 SMNVEV (reference sequence). Written as DNA, the CDR3 is TGTGCCAGCGGGGAATTGAGAGGCACGCAGTATTTT. Translated, it gives CASGELRGTQYF.

This clonotype is a singleton in its sample. A much larger clone sits a single nucleotide away, making a read error possible. A read error is likely, as this CDR3 ends without the conserved phenylalanine or tryptophan. The chain recombines TRBV6-2 or TRBV6-3 with TRBJ2-7, with no clear D. Trimming removed 5 bases at V and 2 bases at J, with 4 bases between. Germline V gene lookup returns CDR1 MNHEY and CDR2 SVGEGT. CDR3 length: 11 residues. The CDR3 loop reads CASSATYEQYS. In nucleotides, the CDR3 is TGTGCCAGCAGTGCTACCTACGAGCAGTACTCC.

The chain has TRBV18 and TRBJ1-4; 8 positions agree with TRBD1. V was clipped by 5 bases and J by 8 bases; unmatched bases: 7. The length of the CDR3 is 14 residues. Germline V CDR1 and CDR2: KGHSH, LQKENI. CDR3 in DNA: TGTGCCAGCTCAGCAGGGGGCGTAGAGGAAAAACTGTTTTTT. As protein: CASSAGGVEEKLFF.

This clonotype was picked up many times. V and J are TRBV12-5 and TRBJ1-4; D ambiguous. The CDR3 extends over 12 amino acids. Germline loops: CDR1 LGHNT, CDR2 FRNRAP. V lost 6 bases, J lost 10 bases, and 12 bases lay in between. The CDR3 region has the DNA TGTGCTAGTGGGTACTCCACGGGAAAACTGTTTTTT. The encoded protein is CASGYSTGKLFF.